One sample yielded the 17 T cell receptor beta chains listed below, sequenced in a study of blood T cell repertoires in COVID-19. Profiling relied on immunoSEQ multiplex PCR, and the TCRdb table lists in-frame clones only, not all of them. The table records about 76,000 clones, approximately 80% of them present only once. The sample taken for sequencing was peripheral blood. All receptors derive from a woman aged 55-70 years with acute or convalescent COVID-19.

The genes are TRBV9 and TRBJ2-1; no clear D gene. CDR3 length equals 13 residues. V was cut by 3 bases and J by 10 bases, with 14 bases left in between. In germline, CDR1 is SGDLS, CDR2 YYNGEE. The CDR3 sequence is CASSGSPRSEQFF. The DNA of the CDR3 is TGTGCCAGCAGCGGGAGTCCCCGGAGCGAGCAGTTCTTC.

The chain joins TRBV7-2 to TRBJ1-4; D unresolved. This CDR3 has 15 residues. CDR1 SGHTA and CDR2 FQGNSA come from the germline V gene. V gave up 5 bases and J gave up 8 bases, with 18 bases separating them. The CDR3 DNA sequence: TGTGCCAGCAGCCCCCTCGGGTCTGTACGAGAAAAACTGTTTTTT. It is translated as CASSPLGSVREKLFF.

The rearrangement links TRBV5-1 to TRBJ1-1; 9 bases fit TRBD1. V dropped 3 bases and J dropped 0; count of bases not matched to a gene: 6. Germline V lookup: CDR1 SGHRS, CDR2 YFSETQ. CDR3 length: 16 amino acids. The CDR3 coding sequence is TGCGCCAGCAGCTATGACAGGGGGTTCATGAACACTGAAGCTTTCTTT. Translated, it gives CASSYDRGFMNTEAFF. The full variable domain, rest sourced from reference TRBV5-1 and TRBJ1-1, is KAGVTQTPRYLIKTRGQQVTLSCSPISGHRSVSWYQQTPGQGLQFLFEYFSETQRNKGNFPGRFSGRQFSNSRSEMNVSTLELGDSALYLCASSYDRGFMNTEAFFGQGTRLTVV.

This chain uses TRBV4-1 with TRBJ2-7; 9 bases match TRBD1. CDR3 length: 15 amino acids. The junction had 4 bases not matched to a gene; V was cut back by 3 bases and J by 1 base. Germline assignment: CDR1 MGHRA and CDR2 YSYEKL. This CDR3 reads CASSHLDRGSYEQYV. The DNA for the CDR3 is TGCGCCAGCAGCCATCTGGACAGGGGATCCTACGAGCAGTACGTC.

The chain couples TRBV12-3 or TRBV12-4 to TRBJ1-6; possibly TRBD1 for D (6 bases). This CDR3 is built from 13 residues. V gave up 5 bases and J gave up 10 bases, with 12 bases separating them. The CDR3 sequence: CASSLQGASPLHF. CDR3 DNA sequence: TGTGCCAGCAGTCTACAGGGAGCGTCACCCCTCCACTTT.

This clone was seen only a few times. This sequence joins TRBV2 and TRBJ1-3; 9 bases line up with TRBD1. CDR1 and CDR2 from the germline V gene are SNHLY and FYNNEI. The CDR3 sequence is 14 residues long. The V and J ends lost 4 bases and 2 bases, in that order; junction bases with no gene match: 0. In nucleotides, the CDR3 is TGTGCCAGCAGTGGACAGGGGGCTGGAAACACCATATATTTT. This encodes CASSGQGAGNTIYF.

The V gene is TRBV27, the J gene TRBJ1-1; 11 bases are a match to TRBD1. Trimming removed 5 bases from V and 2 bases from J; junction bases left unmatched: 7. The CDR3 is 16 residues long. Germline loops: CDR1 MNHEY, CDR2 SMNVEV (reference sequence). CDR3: CASSPDRGLSNTEAFF. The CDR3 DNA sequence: TGTGCCAGCAGTCCGGACAGGGGGCTGTCTAACACTGAAGCTTTCTTT.

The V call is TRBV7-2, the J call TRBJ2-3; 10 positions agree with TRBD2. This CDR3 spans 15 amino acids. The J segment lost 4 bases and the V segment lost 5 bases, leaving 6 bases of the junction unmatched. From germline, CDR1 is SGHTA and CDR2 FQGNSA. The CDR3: CASSPSGRVADTQYF. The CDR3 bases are TGTGCCAGCAGCCCAAGCGGGAGGGTCGCAGATACGCAGTATTTT.

The CDR3 DNA sequence: TGTGCCAGCAGCTCTTACCCCGGGGGCAATCAGCCCCAGCATTTT. Translated, it gives CASSSYPGGNQPQHF. The chain employs TRBV5-6 and TRBJ1-5; D remains unclear. The CDR3 is 15 amino acids. The germline gives CDR1 SGHDT, CDR2 YYEEEE. V was cut by 3 bases and J by 2 bases, with 12 bases left in between.

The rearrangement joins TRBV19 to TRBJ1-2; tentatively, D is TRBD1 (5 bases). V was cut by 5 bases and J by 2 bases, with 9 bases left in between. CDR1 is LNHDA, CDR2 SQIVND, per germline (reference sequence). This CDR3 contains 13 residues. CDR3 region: CASSWSGNYGYTF. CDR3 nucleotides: TGTGCCAGTAGTTGGTCAGGGAACTATGGCTACACCTTC.

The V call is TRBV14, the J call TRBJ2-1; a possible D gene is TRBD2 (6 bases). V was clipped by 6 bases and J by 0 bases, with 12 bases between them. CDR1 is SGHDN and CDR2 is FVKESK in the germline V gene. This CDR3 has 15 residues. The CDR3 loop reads CASRLAESSYNEQFF. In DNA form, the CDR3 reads TGTGCCAGCAGACTAGCCGAAAGCTCCTACAATGAGCAGTTCTTC.

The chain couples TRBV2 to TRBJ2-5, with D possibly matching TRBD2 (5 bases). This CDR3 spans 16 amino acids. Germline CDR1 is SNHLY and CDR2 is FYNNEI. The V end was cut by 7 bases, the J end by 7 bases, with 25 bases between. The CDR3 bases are TGTGCCAGCAAATATACAGAGAATGAGAACCGGGGGACCCAGTACTTC. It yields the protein CASKYTENENRGTQYF.

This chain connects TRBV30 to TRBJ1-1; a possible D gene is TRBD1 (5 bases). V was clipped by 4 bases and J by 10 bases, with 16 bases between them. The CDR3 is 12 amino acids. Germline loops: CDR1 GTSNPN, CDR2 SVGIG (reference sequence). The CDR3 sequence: CAWNPVTGGAFF. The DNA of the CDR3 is TGTGCCTGGAACCCCGTAACCGGGGGAGCTTTCTTT.

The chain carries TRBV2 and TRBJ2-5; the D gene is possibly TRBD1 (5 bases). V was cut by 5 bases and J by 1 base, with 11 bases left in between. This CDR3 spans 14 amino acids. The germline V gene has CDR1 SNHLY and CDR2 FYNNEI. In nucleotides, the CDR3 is TGTGCCAGCAGTCAGGGAAGCCCCCAAGAGACCCAGTACTTC. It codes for CASSQGSPQETQYF.

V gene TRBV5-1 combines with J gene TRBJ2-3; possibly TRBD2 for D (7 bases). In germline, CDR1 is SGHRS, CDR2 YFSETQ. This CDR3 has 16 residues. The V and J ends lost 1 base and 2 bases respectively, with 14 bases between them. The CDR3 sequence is CASSLKEGGTTDTQYF. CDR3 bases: TGCGCCAGCAGCTTGAAAGAGGGGGGGACCACAGATACGCAGTATTTT. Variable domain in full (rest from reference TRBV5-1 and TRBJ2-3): KAGVTQTPRYLIKTRGQQVTLSCSPISGHRSVSWYQQTPGQGLQFLFEYFSETQRNKGNFPGRFSGRQFSNSRSEMNVSTLELGDSALYLCASSLKEGGTTDTQYFGPGTRLTVL.

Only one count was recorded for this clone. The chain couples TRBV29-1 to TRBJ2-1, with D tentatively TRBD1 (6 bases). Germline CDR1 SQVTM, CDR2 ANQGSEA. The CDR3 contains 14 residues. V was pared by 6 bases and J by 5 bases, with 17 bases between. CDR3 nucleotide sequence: TGCAGCGTCACTAGGGCAGGGGTGAACAATGAGCAGTTCTTC. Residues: CSVTRAGVNNEQFF.

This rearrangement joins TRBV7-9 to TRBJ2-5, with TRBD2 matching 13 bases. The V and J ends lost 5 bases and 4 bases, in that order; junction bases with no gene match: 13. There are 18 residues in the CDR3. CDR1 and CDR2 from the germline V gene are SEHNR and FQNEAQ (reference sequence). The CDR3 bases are TGTGCCAGCAGCCCCCGGACTAGCGGGGGCGCGGGGGTAGAGACCCAGTACTTC. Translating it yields CASSPRTSGGAGVETQYF.